This is a list of T cell receptor beta chains from one sample in a study of blood T cell repertoires in COVID-19. Sequencing was performed with immunoSEQ multiplex PCR; in TCRdb, only in-frame clones are kept and a portion is missing. The table includes tens of thousands of clones, 80% to 90% detected once. The sequenced sample consisted of peripheral blood. All receptors come from a human donor in a cohort sampled during active COVID-19. CDR3s include the opening cysteine and the closing phenylalanine or tryptophan. D genes are given only for firm matches. A clone size is listed for some rows: how often the clone was seen (once, few, many), or a class if it is expanded.

TRBV6-1	TRBJ2-5	NA	TRBD2	CASSEATSGQKADF	TGTGCCAGCAGTGAAGCGACTAGCGGCCAAAAGGCCGACTTC
TRBV7-6	TRBJ2-5	NA	NA	CASSLTAGYGQETQYF	TGTGCCAGCAGCTTAACAGCCGGATATGGGCAAGAGACCCAGTACTTC
TRBV7-9	TRBJ2-5	NA	TRBD1	CASSLVRLGTGKAETQYF	TGTGCCAGCAGCTTAGTACGCCTGGGGACAGGGAAAGCGGAGACCCAGTACTTC
TRBV5-5	TRBJ2-1	NA	NA	CASSARDREAGEWSDNEQFF	TGTGCCAGCAGCGCCCGGGACAGAGAAGCGGGAGAATGGTCGGACAATGAGCAGTTCTTC
TRBV24-1	TRBJ2-1	once	TRBD1	CATSAGGNGHNEQFF	TGTGCCACCAGTGCAGGGGGCAACGGCCACAATGAGCAGTTCTTC
TRBV14	TRBJ2-2	NA	NA	CASSQQYTGELFF	TGTGCCAGCAGCCAACAGTACACCGGGGAGCTGTTTTTT
TRBV7-6	TRBJ1-1	NA	NA	CASSRGQTNTEAFF	TGTGCCAGCAGCCGCGGACAGACGAACACTGAAGCTTTCTTT
TRBV27	TRBJ2-1	NA	TRBD1	CASRTDRVSGNEQFF	TGTGCCAGCCGGACGGACAGGGTGTCTGGAAATGAGCAGTTCTTC
TRBV5-5	TRBJ2-7	NA	TRBD2	CASSAGLAGGYEQYF	TGTGCCAGCAGCGCGGGACTAGCGGGAGGCTACGAGCAGTACTTC
TRBV3-1/TRBV3-2	TRBJ2-1	few	NA	CASSRLVSNEQFF	TGTGCCAGCAGCCGACTAGTCTCCAATGAGCAGTTCTTC
TRBV5-6	TRBJ1-1	NA	NA	CASSTLIGRVTEAFF	TGTGCCAGCAGCACCCTTATCGGCAGGGTGACTGAAGCTTTCTTT
TRBV3-1/TRBV3-2	TRBJ2-2	NA	TRBD2	CASSPSLAGGQGAGELFF	TGTGCCAGCAGCCCTTCCTTAGCGGGAGGGCAGGGGGCCGGGGAGCTGTTTTTT
TRBV18	TRBJ1-2	NA	TRBD1	CASSPGTGIDYGYTF	TGTGCCAGCTCACCGGGGACAGGGATCGACTATGGCTACACCTTC
TRBV10-1	TRBJ2-3	few	TRBD2	CASSEFASGRDTQYF	TGCGCCAGCAGTGAATTCGCTAGCGGGAGAGATACGCAGTATTTT
TRBV21-1	TRBJ2-7	NA	NA	CASCTEHPGQKFYEQYF	TGTGCCAGCTGCACCGAACATCCGGGACAGAAATTCTACGAGCAGTACTTC
TRBV6-2/TRBV6-3	TRBJ1-6	NA	TRBD1	CASSYSSTGANNSPLHF	TGTGCCAGCAGTTACTCATCGACAGGGGCTAATAATTCACCCCTCCACTTT
TRBV3-1/TRBV3-2	TRBJ2-1	NA	TRBD2	CASSQDPAGGNEQFF	TGTGCCAGCAGCCAAGACCCGGCGGGGGGTAATGAGCAGTTCTTC
TRBV4-1	TRBJ2-7	NA	NA	CASSPREAGEQYF	TGCGCCAGCAGCCCCCGGGAAGCGGGCGAGCAGTACTTC
TRBV6-5	TRBJ2-5	NA	TRBD2	CASRPSGGETQYF	TGTGCCAGCAGACCCAGCGGGGGAGAGACCCAGTACTTC
TRBV7-3	TRBJ2-1	NA	TRBD1	CASSPLTGEDEQFF	TGTGCCAGCAGCCCCTTGACAGGGGAGGATGAGCAGTTCTTC
TRBV18	TRBJ2-7	NA	NA	CASSPPEGTVEQYF	TGTGCCAGCTCACCACCTGAGGGTACCGTTGAGCAGTACTTC
TRBV5-1	TRBJ2-1	once	TRBD2	CASSLAGGTYNEQFF	TGCGCCAGCAGCCTAGCGGGAGGCACCTACAATGAGCAGTTCTTC
TRBV30	TRBJ2-5	NA	TRBD2	CAWSTSGPKTQYF	TGTGCCTGGAGTACTAGCGGTCCAAAGACCCAGTACTTC
TRBV6-6	TRBJ1-3	NA	NA	CASSPPTGDTIYF	TGTGCCAGCAGCCCTCCCACTGGAGACACCATATATTTT
TRBV5-1	TRBJ2-2	NA	NA	CASSLERDNTGELFF	TGCGCCAGCAGCTTGGAACGAGATAACACCGGGGAGCTGTTTTTT
TRBV14	TRBJ2-5	NA	TRBD1	CASSPSGGETQYF	TGTGCCAGCAGCCCATCAGGGGGAGAGACCCAGTACTTC
TRBV29-1	TRBJ2-5	NA	TRBD2	CSVEAGVKETQYF	TGCAGCGTTGAGGCGGGGGTAAAAGAGACCCAGTACTTC
TRBV12-3/TRBV12-4	TRBJ2-1	NA	NA	CASDGGFGNEQFF	TGTGCCAGCGACGGAGGGTTTGGCAATGAGCAGTTCTTC
TRBV27	TRBJ1-5	few	NA	CASSALTGTVNQPQHF	TGTGCCAGCAGCGCACTAACAGGGACGGTCAATCAGCCCCAGCATTTT
TRBV7-2	TRBJ1-3	NA	NA	CASSYVSSGNTIYF	TGTGCCAGCAGCTACGTGAGCTCTGGAAACACCATATATTTT
TRBV30	TRBJ1-1	NA	NA	CAWSYRGFATEAFF	TGTGCCTGGAGCTACCGGGGGTTCGCCACTGAAGCTTTCTTT
TRBV7-3	TRBJ2-5	NA	NA	CASSAPGTQETQYF	TGTGCCAGCAGCGCTCCAGGGACACAAGAGACCCAGTACTTC
TRBV10-3	TRBJ2-3	NA	NA	CAIKQGSTDTQYF	TGTGCCATCAAGCAGGGTAGCACAGATACGCAGTATTTT
TRBV25-1	TRBJ2-2	medium-sized	TRBD1	CASSDGTGFTGELFF	TGTGCCAGCAGTGATGGGACAGGGTTTACCGGGGAGCTGTTTTTT
TRBV19	TRBJ1-6	NA	TRBD1	CASSIQGAGSPLHF	TGTGCCAGTAGTATACAGGGGGCGGGTTCACCCCTCCACTTT
TRBV19	TRBJ1-5	NA	NA	CASRPLDRGYSNQPQHF	TGTGCCAGTAGACCGTTGGACAGAGGCTATAGCAATCAGCCCCAGCATTTT
TRBV12-3/TRBV12-4	TRBJ1-2	NA	NA	CASSSGVEDGYTF	TGTGCCAGCAGTTCCGGGGTTGAGGATGGCTACACCTTC
TRBV30	TRBJ1-1	NA	NA	CGLGLRVGQPTEAFF	TGTGGCTTGGGGCTGAGGGTGGGACAACCAACTGAAGCTTTCTTT
TRBV2	TRBJ1-5	NA	NA	CASSSPGRRSNQPQHF	TGTGCCAGCAGTAGCCCCGGGAGGCGGAGCAATCAGCCCCAGCATTTT
TRBV18	TRBJ2-3	NA	NA	CASSPNSQLRASTDTQYF	TGTGCCAGCTCACCGAACAGTCAACTTCGTGCTAGCACAGATACGCAGTATTTT
TRBV15	TRBJ2-7	NA	TRBD1	CATSRGHGTGPYEQYF	TGTGCCACCAGCAGAGGACACGGGACAGGGCCCTACGAGCAGTACTTC
TRBV19	TRBJ2-2	NA	TRBD2	CASSGLAGSNTGELFF	TGTGCCAGTAGCGGGCTAGCGGGGTCGAACACCGGGGAGCTGTTTTTT
TRBV9	TRBJ2-5	NA	NA	CASSVSSRGQETQYF	TGTGCCAGCAGCGTCTCCTCAAGGGGACAAGAGACCCAGTACTTC
TRBV5-4	TRBJ2-2	NA	TRBD1	CASGTGGFGTGELFF	TGTGCCAGCGGGACAGGGGGGTTTGGCACCGGGGAGCTGTTTTTT
TRBV5-8	TRBJ1-1	NA	TRBD1	CASSSTGGEAFF	TGTGCCAGCAGCTCAACAGGGGGTGAGGCTTTCTTT
TRBV5-4	TRBJ2-5	NA	NA	CASSRWGRGPQETQYF	TGTGCCAGCAGCCGGTGGGGGCGGGGGCCTCAAGAGACCCAGTACTTC
TRBV29-1	TRBJ2-5	NA	TRBD1	CSVNPQGVETQYF	TGCAGCGTTAACCCGCAGGGGGTCGAGACCCAGTACTTC
TRBV27	TRBJ2-6	NA	TRBD1	CASMMTGASNVLTF	TGTGCCAGCATGATGACAGGGGCATCCAACGTCCTGACTTTC
TRBV15	TRBJ2-1	NA	TRBD1	CATSTGGAGNEQFF	TGTGCCACCTCAACAGGGGGCGCGGGTAATGAGCAGTTCTTC
TRBV10-3	TRBJ2-2	NA	TRBD1	CAIRPGQGNTGELFF	TGTGCCATCAGGCCGGGACAGGGCAACACCGGGGAGCTGTTTTTT
TRBV6-5	TRBJ2-3	NA	NA	CASSYSGGTDTQYF	TGTGCCAGCAGTTATAGCGGAGGCACAGATACGCAGTATTTT
TRBV3-1/TRBV3-2	TRBJ2-1	once	NA	CASSQAPSGAYNEQFF	TGTGCCAGCAGCCAAGCTCCCTCAGGGGCCTACAATGAGCAGTTCTTC
TRBV5-4	TRBJ2-7	NA	TRBD1	CASSGDRGPREQYF	TGTGCCAGCAGCGGTGACAGGGGCCCTCGCGAGCAGTACTTC
TRBV27	TRBJ2-7	NA	NA	CASSSTAWGEQYF	TGTGCCAGCAGTTCGACAGCCTGGGGCGAGCAGTACTTC
TRBV12-3/TRBV12-4	TRBJ1-2	NA	NA	CASSPMFGYTF	TGTGCCAGCAGTCCCATGTTTGGCTACACCTTC
TRBV18	TRBJ1-5	NA	NA	CASSPDNSNQPQHF	TGTGCCAGCTCACCAGACAACAGCAATCAGCCCCAGCATTTT
TRBV14	TRBJ2-3	NA	TRBD2	CASSQVSGRYTDTQYF	TGTGCCAGCAGCCAAGTTAGCGGGAGGTACACAGATACGCAGTATTTT
TRBV4-1	TRBJ2-1	NA	TRBD2	CASSQGEREGSYNEQFF	TGCGCCAGCAGCCAAGGAGAGCGGGAGGGCTCCTACAATGAGCAGTTCTTC
TRBV14	TRBJ2-7	NA	TRBD2	CASSRAGGSYEQYF	TGTGCCAGCAGCCGGGCGGGGGGTTCCTACGAGCAGTACTTC